Below are 3 T cell receptor beta chains sequenced from a single sample in a study of regulatory T cells in long-lasting Graves disease. Time point reported: persistent/refractory GD, antithyroid drugs over 5 years with positive TRAb. From PBMCs, RNA was extracted and then used to make the TCR library. Relying on iRepertoire HTBI primers and Arm-PCR of CDR3 regions, the team built TCR beta libraries. One entry per CDR3 protein results from TCRdb running MiXCR on the multiplex PCR reads. The table lists about 310,000 distinct CDR3 sequences, under 25% of them singletons. The sample consisted of peripheral blood mononuclear cells (PBMCs), taken when the disease was refractory, from a patient treated with antithyroid drugs. These receptors originate from a female donor with Graves disease.

This clonotype turned up a few times. The chain has TRBV20-1 and TRBJ2-1, with 11 nucleotides matching TRBD2. The CDR3 is made up of 15 amino acids. Losses at the gene ends were 5 bases for V and 5 bases for J; bases not matched to a gene: 8. The germline gives CDR1 DFQATT, CDR2 SNEGSKA (reference sequence). The CDR3 reads CSAHRPGLADNEQFF. The CDR3, as DNA: TGCAGTGCTCACCGACCGGGACTAGCGGACAATGAGCAGTTCTTC.

This clonotype appeared many times. The gene calls are TRBV30 and TRBJ1-1; D is unresolved. Trimming removed 0 bases at V and 1 base at J, with 6 bases between. In germline, CDR1 is GTSNPN, CDR2 SVGIG (reference sequence). The CDR3 totals 13 residues. CDR3 sequence: CAWSVVKNTEAFF. As DNA, the CDR3 is TGTGCCTGGAGTGTGGTAAAGAACACTGAAGCTTTCTTT.

This clonotype has ten or more counts. The chain recombines TRBV2 with TRBJ2-7; the D gene is possibly TRBD1 (6 bases). From germline, CDR1 is SNHLY and CDR2 FYNNEI. V dropped 0 bases and J dropped 2 bases, with 11 bases sitting between them. CDR3 length equals 15 residues. The CDR3 DNA is TGTGCCAGCAGTGAAGCGCTTGGGGGCACCTACGAGCAGTACTTC. Residues: CASSEALGGTYEQYF.